Following are 9 T cell receptor beta chains from one sample sequenced in a study of CD8+ T cells in alopecia areata. The treatment: oral pan-JAK inhibitor, 5-10 mg twice daily. cDNA prepared by RNA extraction and subsequent reverse transcription served as the template for sequencing. Some clones are missing from TCRdb's copy, which holds only in-frame ones; the method was immunoSEQ multiplex PCR. The sample lists over 150,000 clones, about 60% occurring once. The starting material was CD4+ T cells sorted from blood, obtained at week 24, from a patient treated with tofacitinib. Receptors originate from a human donor with alopecia areata.

This clone was seen a few times. V usage is TRBV23-1 and J usage is TRBJ1-2; D gene uncertain. TRBV23-1 is given ORF status, its function remaining uncertain. Trimming cost V 6 bases and J 9 bases, with 2 bases left between them. This CDR3 is 8 amino acids long. The CDR3 DNA follows: TGCGCCAGCAGGAGCTACACCTTC. As protein: CASRSYTF.

This chain's CDR3 is CAWSFRNEAFF. Here the CDR3 DNA reads TGTGCCTGGAGTTTCCGTAATGAAGCTTTCTTT. The rearrangement uses TRBV30 and TRBJ1-1; D is unclear. V was trimmed by 2 bases and J by 7 bases, leaving 8 bases between them. The CDR3 totals 11 residues. Germline V gene sequence: CDR1 GTSNPN, CDR2 SVGIG (reference sequence).

The chain combines TRBV4-2 with TRBJ1-6, with D tentatively TRBD1 (5 bases). The V end lost 5 bases, the J end lost 7 bases, and 15 bases lay between the germline ends. This CDR3 spans 15 amino acids. Germline V gene lookup returns CDR1 LGHNA and CDR2 YNFKEQ. As DNA, the CDR3 is TGTGCCAGCAGCTTCATCGACAGCGCAAATTCACCCCTCCACTTT. It translates to CASSFIDSANSPLHF.

V and J are TRBV28 and TRBJ1-3; tentative D call: TRBD1 (6 bases). The CDR3 has 15 residues. V lost 5 bases and J 2 bases, leaving 13 bases between the germline ends. Per germline, CDR1 MDHEN and CDR2 SYDVKM. CDR3: CASSPSTGPGNTIYF. DNA for the CDR3: TGTGCCAGCAGTCCATCGACAGGACCTGGAAACACCATATATTTT. The full variable domain, in which reference TRBV28 and TRBJ1-3 provide the parts outside the CDR3, is DVKVTQSSRYLVKRTGEKVFLECVQDMDHENMFWYRQDPGLGLRLIYFSYDVKMKEKGDIPEGYSVSREKKERFSLILESASTNQTSMYLCASSPSTGPGNTIYFGEGSWLTVV.

The chain carries TRBV30 and TRBJ1-2; 10 bases match TRBD1. CDR3 length: 13 residues. V shed 1 base, J shed 8 bases, and the junction held 4 bases outside the gene matches. Germline loops: CDR1 GTSNPN, CDR2 SVGIG (reference sequence). Here the CDR3 reads CAWSGQGAGGYTF. CDR3 DNA: TGTGCCTGGAGTGGACAGGGGGCGGGAGGCTACACCTTC.

The chain has TRBV30 and TRBJ2-2; 8 positions match TRBD1. This CDR3 has 15 residues. J gave up 4 bases and V 4 bases, and 8 bases lay outside the gene matches. In germline, CDR1 is GTSNPN, CDR2 SVGIG (reference sequence). CDR3 DNA sequence: TGTGCCTGGAACCTGGACAGGGAATTCACCGGGGAGCTGTTTTTT. Its protein product is CAWNLDREFTGELFF.

This clone was observed once. This may be a read error: a much more frequent sequence differs by one nucleotide. The chain uses TRBV7-9 and TRBJ2-1; TRBD1 matches 10 bases. This CDR3 contains 16 residues. Germline V gene data show CDR1 as SEHNR and CDR2 as FQNEAQ (reference sequence). With V trimmed by 10 bases and J by 8 bases, 17 bases remained unmatched. The CDR3 sequence is CATSDSGQGDRDEQFF. The CDR3 bases are TGTGCCACCAGTGACAGCGGACAGGGGGACAGGGATGAGCAGTTCTTC.

The V call is TRBV30, the J call TRBJ1-2, with TRBD1 matching over 11 bases. The CDR3 extends over 12 amino acids. Looked up from germline, CDR1 is GTSNPN and CDR2 is SVGIG (reference sequence). Germline trimming cut 2 bases from V and 8 bases from J; bases unmatched to any gene: 1. CDR3 DNA: TGTGCCTGGAGTTGGACAGGGGGCGGCTACACCTTC. Translated, it gives CAWSWTGGGYTF.

The chain links TRBV25-1 to TRBJ1-2; possibly TRBD1 for D (5 bases). With 5 bases removed from V and 4 bases from J, the gap between germline ends came to 8 bases. CDR3 length: 12 amino acids. Germline CDR1 MGHDK, CDR2 SYGVNS. The CDR3 region is CASSPGLYGYTF. CDR3 in DNA: TGTGCCAGCAGTCCAGGGCTCTATGGCTACACCTTC.